This T cell receptor (beta chain) was sequenced in a study of blood T cell repertoires in COVID-19. Study-wide context: The origin of the acute and convalescent COVID-19 samples was the United States, Italy and Spain. T cells, B-cell-depleted T cells, or PBMCs provided the cDNA or gDNA that served as material.

Trimming took off 2 bases at V and 6 bases at J, with 8 bases between the two ends. CDR3 length: 14 amino acids. Germline V CDR1 and CDR2: SGHTA, FQGNSA. Participants reported their clinical history, and cohort assignment relied on those reports. Symptom resolution, clearance, or two negative PCRs marked the recovered donors of Cohort 3. Profiling relied on immunoSEQ multiplex PCR, and the TCRdb table lists in-frame clones only, not all of them. The data show around 310,000 clones, 89% seen once. Input material: PBMCs or T cells enriched from blood (not recorded which). This TCR came from a young woman who had recovered from COVID-19. The chain recombines TRBV7-2 with TRBJ1-6, with D maybe TRBD1 (5 bases). This CDR3 is CASSLTQGNSPLHF. The CDR3 coding sequence is TGTGCCAGCAGCTTAACGCAGGGTAATTCACCCCTCCACTTT.